The 32 T cell receptor beta chains reported below all come from one sample, sequenced in a study of HIV-infected patients and healthy controls. Around 500 ng RNA was reverse transcribed with alpha and beta constant-region primers. Each of the alpha and beta chains got its own library through chain-specific third strand synthesis with indices. Using its own MiXCR run on the 5' RACE reads, TCRdb lists one record per CDR3 protein. The sample holds about 9,000 distinct CDR3 sequences, over 7.5% seen once. Follow-up blood was drawn about 14 weeks, roughly three months, after antiretroviral therapy began. Whole blood was used without fractionation, so all unsorted peripheral T cells were included. Source: blood, taken during antiretroviral therapy. The origin of the receptors is an adult with HIV infection.

By proportion, this clonotype is medium-sized. The gene calls are TRBV5-1 and TRBJ2-2, with D maybe TRBD2 (6 bases). V was pared by 1 base and J by 3 bases, with 10 bases between. The CDR3 totals 15 residues. Germline loops: CDR1 SGHRS, CDR2 YFSETQ. CDR3 sequence reads: CASSLYWEDTGELFF. In DNA form, the CDR3 reads TGCGCCAGCAGCTTGTACTGGGAGGACACCGGGGAGCTGTTTTTT. Complete variable domain (other parts from reference TRBV5-1 and TRBJ2-2): KAGVTQTPRYLIKTRGQQVTLSCSPISGHRSVSWYQQTPGQGLQFLFEYFSETQRNKGNFPGRFSGRQFSNSRSEMNVSTLELGDSALYLCASSLYWEDTGELFFGEGSRLTVL.

Sample share makes this clonotype medium-sized. This chain connects TRBV7-9 to TRBJ2-7; TRBD2 matches at 11 bases. There are 15 residues in the CDR3. The V gene end was trimmed by 4 bases and the J gene end by 2 bases; junction bases not matched to a gene: 4. Germline loops: CDR1 SEHNR, CDR2 FQNEAQ (reference sequence). CDR3 residues: CASSSRLAGTYEQYF. The CDR3 coding sequence is TGTGCCAGCAGCTCAAGACTAGCGGGGACCTACGAGCAGTACTTC.

This clonotype is termed medium-sized. Written as DNA, the CDR3 is TGTGCCAGCAGAAGCGGGACTAGCGGGCGAAGCACAGATACGCAGTATTTT. Encoded protein: CASRSGTSGRSTDTQYF. V gene TRBV2 combines with J gene TRBJ2-3; 12 nucleotides line up with TRBD2. Germline trimming cut 6 bases from V and 0 bases from J; bases unmatched to any gene: 7. The V gene's germline CDR1 is SNHLY and CDR2 FYNNEI. This CDR3 is built from 17 residues.

In this sample, this clonotype turned up many times. The J gene is TRBJ2-6, the V gene TRBV7-8, with D perhaps given as TRBD1 or TRBD2 (6 bases each). Germline values: CDR1 SGHVS, CDR2 FQNEAQ. The V end lost 1 base, the J end lost 2 bases, and 12 bases lay between the germline ends. The CDR3 runs to 17 residues. The CDR3 DNA reads TGTGCCAGCAGCTTAGATTATGGGGGGCCTGGGGCCAACGTCCTGACTTTC. This translates into CASSLDYGGPGANVLTF.

This clonotype was found many times. The chain carries TRBV4-2 and TRBJ2-3, with 10 nucleotides matching TRBD1. The length of the CDR3 is 16 residues. V lost 2 bases, J lost 5 bases, and 7 bases stayed unmatched. Germline-derived CDR1 and CDR2 are LGHNA and YNFKEQ. The chain's CDR3 is CASSQMGTGDEDTQYF. CDR3 nucleotides: TGTGCCAGCAGCCAAATGGGGACAGGGGACGAAGATACGCAGTATTTT.

This clonotype has more than one count but fewer than ten. The chain has TRBV6-6 and TRBJ1-3, with TRBD1 identical over 8 bases. The CDR3 extends over 16 amino acids. With 4 bases clipped from V and 0 bases from J, the junction kept 5 bases outside the gene matches. From germline, CDR1 is MNHNY and CDR2 SVGAGI (reference sequence). CDR3 nucleotides: TGTGCCAGCAGTTCATTGACAGGGGACTCTGGAAACACCATATATTTT. Translating it yields CASSSLTGDSGNTIYF.

The chain couples TRBV6-6 to TRBJ2-7; D is ambiguous. Germline V gene lookup returns CDR1 MNHNY and CDR2 SVGAGI (reference sequence). Trimming pared 0 bases from V and 3 bases from J, leaving 27 bases between. This CDR3 region has 20 residues. CDR3 bases: TGTGCCAGCAGTTACTCGAATGTAGGTTTCGGACCGCGCATCCACTACGAGCAGTACTTC. Translation gives CASSYSNVGFGPRIHYEQYF.

Judged by abundance, this clonotype is medium-sized. V gene TRBV5-6 combines with J gene TRBJ2-7, with TRBD1 as a possible D gene (6 bases). In germline, CDR1 is SGHDT, CDR2 YYEEEE. The CDR3 sequence is 14 residues long. The germline V and J ends were trimmed by 4 bases and 0 bases, with 11 bases remaining between them. CDR3 loop: CASSRQQGSYEQYF. The CDR3 region has the DNA TGTGCCAGCAGCCGCCAACAGGGCTCCTACGAGCAGTACTTC.

This clonotype counts as medium-sized (0.01 to 0.1%). Written as DNA, the CDR3 is TGCAGTGCTAGAGACCTATTAGAGACCCAGTACTTC. It specifies CSARDLLETQYF. V is TRBV20-1 and J is TRBJ2-5, with D unresolved. The germline gives CDR1 DFQATT, CDR2 SNEGSKA (reference sequence). The CDR3 is 12 residues long. Between the trimmed V and J ends, which lost 0 bases and 4 bases, there was a span of 6 bases.

By frequency in the sample, this clonotype is medium-sized (0.01 to 0.1%). This rearrangement joins TRBV7-6 to TRBJ1-2; TRBD1 agrees at 8 bases. V shed 5 bases and J 5 bases; nucleotides not matched to a gene: 10. CDR3 length: 15 amino acids. In germline, CDR1 is SGHVS, CDR2 FNYEAQ. The CDR3 protein is CASSHRTGTDYGYTF. For the CDR3, the DNA is TGTGCCAGCAGCCACAGGACAGGGACAGATTATGGCTACACCTTC.

There are many counts of this clonotype. One end of the junction fails to match germline, which may point to a read error. This chain connects TRBV2 to TRBJ2-4; TRBD1 matches at 12 bases. Per germline, CDR1 SNHLY and CDR2 FYNNEI. There are 13 residues in the CDR3. The CDR3 DNA is TGTGCCAGCAGTGAAGCGGGACAGGGGGCATTGAGGTTC. Its translation: CASSEAGQGALRF.

This clonotype was observed a handful of times. This rearrangement joins TRBV7-2 to TRBJ2-5, with D maybe TRBD2 (6 bases). The CDR3 is 14 amino acids. V lost 2 bases and J lost 2, with 9 bases in between. Germline lookup yields CDR1 SGHTA and CDR2 FQGNSA. Here the CDR3 DNA reads TGTGCCAGCAGCTTAAGTGGGGGGCAAGAGACCCAGTACTTC. This sequence encodes CASSLSGGQETQYF. The full variable domain, rest sourced from reference TRBV7-2 and TRBJ2-5, is GAGVSQSPSNKVTEKGKDVELRCDPISGHTALYWYRQSLGQGLEFLIYFQGNSAPDKSGLPSDRFSAERTGGSVSTLTIQRTQQEDSAVYLCASSLSGGQETQYFGPGTRLLVL.

This clonotype was counted ten times or more. The V gene is TRBV20-1, the J gene TRBJ1-4; tentatively, D is TRBD1 (5 bases). The V end was cut by 6 bases, the J end by 8 bases, with 16 bases between. The germline CDR1 and CDR2 sequences are DFQATT and SNEGSKA (reference sequence). This CDR3 contains 13 residues. CDR3 sequence: CSALTGLGEKLFF. CDR3 sequence (DNA): TGCAGTGCGCTAACAGGTCTTGGGGAAAAACTGTTTTTT.

By proportion, this clonotype is medium-sized. The V gene is TRBV5-1, the J gene TRBJ2-5; D not resolved. There are 15 residues in the CDR3. The V end lost 0 bases, the J end lost 5 bases, and 14 bases lay between the germline ends. Germline V lookup: CDR1 SGHRS, CDR2 YFSETQ. CDR3 nucleotides: TGCGCCAGCAGCTTGGAAGGCAGCCAAGCTGAGACCCAGTACTTC. Translated, it gives CASSLEGSQAETQYF.

This clonotype was picked up one time. The chain links TRBV7-2 to TRBJ2-3; TRBD2 aligns across 12 bases. Germline CDR1 SGHTA, CDR2 FQGNSA. Trimming cost V 5 bases and J 1 base; bases outside gene matches: 10. The CDR3 is 18 residues long. The CDR3 region is CASSPWTSGAAGTDTQYF. In DNA form, the CDR3 reads TGTGCCAGCAGCCCCTGGACTAGCGGGGCCGCCGGCACAGATACGCAGTATTTT.

The chain employs TRBV2 and TRBJ2-3; TRBD2 agrees at 12 bases. V lost 6 bases and J lost 1; bases outside the gene matches: 2. From germline, CDR1 is SNHLY and CDR2 FYNNEI. This CDR3 is 15 amino acids long. In DNA, the CDR3 is TGTGCCAGCAGGAGACTAGCGGGGGGCACAGATACGCAGTATTTT. Amino acid sequence: CASRRLAGGTDTQYF.

This clonotype qualifies as medium-sized. The V gene is TRBV4-1, the J gene TRBJ2-7; no clear D. V gave up 5 bases and J gave up 3 bases, with 11 bases separating them. Germline assignment: CDR1 MGHRA and CDR2 YSYEKL. The CDR3 has 13 amino acids. The CDR3 sequence: CASSSRFGYEQYF. CDR3 coding DNA: TGCGCCAGCAGCTCCCGGTTCGGCTACGAGCAGTACTTC.

This clonotype was seen only a few times. The CDR3 protein is CSAQPGLEQFF. CDR3 in DNA: TGCAGTGCTCAACCGGGACTAGAGCAGTTCTTC. The chain uses TRBV20-1 and TRBJ2-1, with 7 positions matching TRBD2. The V gene's germline CDR1 is DFQATT and CDR2 SNEGSKA (reference sequence). CDR3 length equals 11 residues. J lost 10 bases, V lost 5 bases, and 5 bases had no gene match.

The chain is built from TRBV28 and TRBJ2-1; 9 nucleotides line up with TRBD1. This CDR3 region has 17 residues. Germline V gives CDR1 MDHEN, CDR2 SYDVKM. Losses at the gene ends were 5 bases for V and 0 bases for J; bases not matched to a gene: 8. Written as DNA, the CDR3 is TGTGCCAGCAGTCCCCTGGGACAGGGAATCTCCTACAATGAGCAGTTCTTC. This sequence encodes CASSPLGQGISYNEQFF.

Ten or more counts support this clonotype. The V call is TRBV6-1, the J call TRBJ2-1, with D perhaps matching TRBD1 (5 bases). Trimming pared 4 bases from V and 10 bases from J, leaving 11 bases between. Germline loops: CDR1 MNHNS, CDR2 SASEGT. The CDR3 runs to 12 residues. Here the CDR3 reads CASSAEGVEQFF. The CDR3 region has the DNA TGTGCCAGCAGTGCAGAAGGGGTGGAGCAGTTCTTC.

By share of the sample, this clonotype is medium-sized (0.01 to 0.1%). V usage is TRBV28 and J usage is TRBJ1-4; 9 positions match TRBD1. This CDR3 spans 15 amino acids. The J segment lost 7 bases and the V segment lost 6 bases, leaving 9 bases of the junction unmatched. Germline CDR1 is MDHEN and CDR2 is SYDVKM. As DNA, the CDR3 is TGTGCCAGCAGCAACCCGGGACAGGGAGCTGAAAAACTGTTTTTT. It is translated as CASSNPGQGAEKLFF. Based on the CDR3 plus reference TRBV28 and TRBJ1-4, the full variable domain is DVKVTQSSRYLVKRTGEKVFLECVQDMDHENMFWYRQDPGLGLRLIYFSYDVKMKEKGDIPEGYSVSREKKERFSLILESASTNQTSMYLCASSNPGQGAEKLFFGSGTQLSVL.

The chain uses TRBV11-2 and TRBJ2-3; D unresolved. Germline lookup yields CDR1 SGHAT and CDR2 FQNNGV. V dropped 7 bases and J dropped 2 bases, with 7 bases sitting between them. This CDR3 spans 12 amino acids. The CDR3 reads CASIKITDTQYF. CDR3 nucleotide sequence: TGTGCCAGCATCAAGATCACAGATACGCAGTATTTT.

This clonotype showed up many times. This chain links TRBV5-4 with TRBJ2-7, with TRBD2 matching 9 bases. V shed 0 bases, J shed 6 bases, and the junction held 4 bases outside the gene matches. The length of the CDR3 is 14 residues. Germline CDR1 SGHNT, CDR2 YYREEE (reference sequence). CDR3 nucleotide sequence: TGTGCCAGCAGCTTGGGCGGGAGGGCCGCCGAGCAGTACTTC. Translation gives CASSLGGRAAEQYF.

V usage is TRBV15 and J usage is TRBJ2-7, with TRBD1 identical over 8 bases. The germline V gene has CDR1 LNHNV and CDR2 YYDKDF (reference sequence). V was pared by 3 bases and J by 1 base, with 5 bases of the junction left unmatched. The length of the CDR3 is 15 residues. The CDR3: CATSSPGGTSYEQYF. CDR3 bases: TGTGCCACCAGCAGCCCAGGGGGCACATCCTACGAGCAGTACTTC.

The genes are TRBV9 and TRBJ2-3, with 10 bases lining up with TRBD1. The CDR3 has 14 amino acids. Germline CDR1 SGDLS, CDR2 YYNGEE. The V segment lost 2 bases and the J segment 5 bases; nucleotides outside the gene matches: 2. The CDR3 loop is CASSVGTGEDTQYF. The CDR3 DNA follows: TGTGCCAGCAGCGTTGGGACAGGGGAAGATACGCAGTATTTT. The entire variable domain, with the rest obtained from reference TRBV9 and TRBJ2-3, is as follows: DSGVTQTPKHLITATGQRVTLRCSPRSGDLSVYWYQQSLDQGLQFLIQYYNGEERAKGNILERFSAQQFPDLHSELNLSSLELGDSALYFCASSVGTGEDTQYFGPGTRLTVL.

This clonotype rates as medium-sized (0.01 to 0.1%). This chain links TRBV4-1 with TRBJ1-1; possible D gene TRBD1, 5 bases. V was pared by 0 bases and J by 0 bases, with 8 bases between. This CDR3 region has 15 residues. The V gene's germline CDR1 is MGHRA and CDR2 YSYEKL. The CDR3 protein is CASSQDRQLNTEAFF. The CDR3 DNA is TGCGCCAGCAGCCAAGACCGACAGTTGAACACTGAAGCTTTCTTT.

By frequency in the sample, this clonotype is medium-sized (0.01 to 0.1%). V and J are TRBV6-2 or TRBV6-3 and TRBJ2-2; D is undetermined. This CDR3 contains 12 residues. The V and J ends lost 4 bases and 7 bases respectively, with 7 bases between them. Germline V gene data show CDR1 as MNHEY and CDR2 as SVGEGT. For the CDR3, the DNA is TGTGCCAGCAGTTTCCGCCTCGGGGAGCTGTTTTTT. It translates to CASSFRLGELFF.

The V and J genes are TRBV9 and TRBJ1-5; D remains ambiguous. Trimming left V 2 bases short and J 3 bases short, with 9 bases between. Looked up from germline, CDR1 is SGDLS and CDR2 is YYNGEE. CDR3 length equals 14 residues. The CDR3 sequence: CASSVGSVNQPQHF. For the CDR3, the DNA is TGTGCCAGCAGCGTGGGTAGTGTCAATCAGCCCCAGCATTTT.

This clonotype counts as medium-sized. Here the CDR3 DNA reads TGTGCCAGCAGTTTATGGGGGACAGGACCCTATCAGCCCCAGCATTTT. Translating it yields CASSLWGTGPYQPQHF. The chain employs TRBV27 and TRBJ1-5; 8 positions match TRBD1. The V gene's germline CDR1 is MNHEY and CDR2 SMNVEV (reference sequence). V lost 1 base to trimming and J lost 5 bases; unmatched junction nucleotides: 7. The CDR3 contains 16 residues.

The sample holds many counts of this clonotype. V is TRBV28 and J is TRBJ2-7; D may be TRBD1 or TRBD2 (5 bases each). Trimming left V 3 bases short and J 0 bases short, with 9 bases between. This CDR3 is 14 amino acids long. Germline CDR1 reads MDHEN; CDR2 reads SYDVKM. The CDR3 here is CASSFSGSSYEQYF. As DNA, the CDR3 is TGTGCCAGCAGTTTTTCAGGGAGCTCCTACGAGCAGTACTTC.

This clonotype is deemed medium-sized. The chain uses TRBV29-1 and TRBJ1-1; perhaps TRBD1 as D (5 bases). Germline V CDR1 and CDR2: SQVTM, ANQGSEA. Trimming pared 7 bases from V and 3 bases from J, leaving 15 bases between. The CDR3 totals 13 residues. CDR3 DNA: TGCAGCGCGACCCCCGGGGGACACACTGAAGCTTTCTTT. Protein sequence: CSATPGGHTEAFF.

The sample holds a few counts of this clonotype. The CDR3 region has the DNA TGCAGTGCTAGGCAAGCTAGCGGGAGAACCAAAAACATTCAGTACTTC. Translating it yields CSARQASGRTKNIQYF. This sequence joins TRBV20-1 and TRBJ2-4, with 10 nucleotides matching TRBD2. The CDR3 has 16 amino acids. V shed 3 bases, J shed 2 bases, and the junction held 7 bases outside the gene matches. Looked up from germline, CDR1 is DFQATT and CDR2 is SNEGSKA (reference sequence).